The rows below give T cell receptor beta chains drawn from one sample of a study of blood T cell repertoires in COVID-19. The data were produced by immunoSEQ multiplex PCR, yet TCRdb's version contains in-frame clones alone and is incomplete. The sample has more than 95,000 clones; 89% are singletons. Sequencing was done on a sample of peripheral blood. Source of these receptors: a woman older than 75 in a cohort sampled during active COVID-19. CDR3s include the opening cysteine and the closing phenylalanine or tryptophan. The D gene is left open where the match is weak. The listing skips clone size in some rows; elsewhere it reads once, few, many or a size class.

. TRBJ2-3 TRBV19 TRBD2 CASSGRGTDTQYF TGTGCCAGTAGTGGGAGGGGCACAGATACGCAGTATTTT
. TRBJ2-7 TRBV2 . CASSDGSYEQYF TGTGCCAGCAGTGACGGGTCCTACGAGCAGTACTTC
. TRBJ2-4 TRBV9 TRBD1 CASSVDGTGGNIQYF TGTGCCAGCAGCGTAGACGGGACAGGGGGGAACATTCAGTACTTC
. TRBJ2-3 TRBV5-1 TRBD1 CASSKTGGVGTDTQYF TGCGCCAGCAGCAAGACAGGGGGAGTTGGCACAGATACGCAGTATTTT
. TRBJ1-5 TRBV27 . CASSFGRGENQPQHF TGTGCCAGCAGTTTTGGCAGGGGAGAAAATCAGCCCCAGCATTTT
. TRBJ2-3 TRBV6-5 TRBD2 CATEWTSGTVDTQYF TGTGCCACCGAATGGACTAGCGGGACGGTAGATACGCAGTATTTT
. TRBJ1-4 TRBV14 TRBD1 CASSQRQGLEKLFF TGTGCCAGCAGCCAAAGACAGGGTTTGGAAAAACTGTTTTTT
. TRBJ2-7 TRBV5-1 . CASRAGVAAFYEQYF TGCGCCAGCAGGGCCGGGGTTGCCGCCTTTTACGAGCAGTACTTC
. TRBJ1-2 TRBV3-1/TRBV3-2 . CASSQAGGTRGYGYTF TGTGCCAGCAGCCAAGCCGGGGGAACGCGGGGCTATGGCTACACCTTC
. TRBJ1-1 TRBV3-1/TRBV3-2 . CASSTQGYYTEAFF TGTGCCAGCAGCACACAGGGATATTACACTGAAGCTTTCTTT
. TRBJ2-1 TRBV6-4 . CASSDRPGLRDEQFF TGTGCCAGCAGTGACCGACCGGGCTTGCGGGATGAGCAGTTCTTC
. TRBJ2-1 TRBV11-2 TRBD1 CASSQRGTGGNEQFF TGTGCCAGCTCCCAACGGGGAACAGGGGGCAATGAGCAGTTCTTC
. TRBJ2-7 TRBV6-5 . CASSYSLQLRYEQYF TGTGCCAGCAGTTACTCGTTACAGCTCCGCTACGAGCAGTACTTC
. TRBJ2-2 TRBV5-1 . CASSLEGGVNTGELFF TGCGCCAGCAGCTTGGAAGGGGGGGTAAACACCGGGGAGCTGTTTTTT
. TRBJ2-3 TRBV5-1 TRBD2 CASSLVTGGRTDTQYF TGCGCCAGCAGCTTAGTGACGGGGGGGCGCACGGATACGCAGTATTTT
. TRBJ1-1 TRBV11-2 TRBD1 CASRDRWGSENTEAFF TGTGCCAGCAGGGACAGGTGGGGGTCCGAAAACACTGAAGCTTTCTTT
. TRBJ1-1 TRBV18 . CASSGVSVGQGGAEAFF TGTGCCAGCTCAGGGGTATCCGTAGGTCAGGGAGGGGCTGAAGCTTTCTTT
. TRBJ1-2 TRBV29-1 TRBD1 CSVGGQGGYGYTF TGCAGCGTGGGGGGACAGGGAGGCTATGGCTACACCTTC
. TRBJ2-1 TRBV12-3/TRBV12-4 TRBD2 CASSLLAGDEQFF TGTGCCAGCAGTTTGTTAGCGGGGGATGAGCAGTTCTTC
once TRBJ1-6 TRBV7-9 . CASSSPAGPNSPLHF TGTGCCAGCAGCTCCCCCGCTGGGCCGAATTCACCCCTCCACTTT
few TRBJ2-7 TRBV5-6 TRBD2 CASSLAGLLAGGSYEQYF TGTGCCAGCAGCTTGGCCGGCCTCCTAGCGGGAGGCTCCTACGAGCAGTACTTC
. TRBJ2-1 TRBV5-1 . CASSLVGEQFF TGCGCCAGCAGCTTGGTCGGTGAGCAGTTCTTC
. TRBJ2-3 TRBV6-5 . CASRRREGADTQYF TGTGCCAGCCGGCGCCGCGAAGGGGCAGATACGCAGTATTTT
. TRBJ2-7 TRBV29-1 . CSVVSSYEQYF TGCAGCGTTGTTAGCTCCTACGAGCAGTACTTC
. TRBJ2-7 TRBV18 TRBD1 CASSPPRDRGYEQYF TGTGCCAGCTCACCGCCCCGGGACAGGGGTTACGAGCAGTACTTC
many TRBJ1-3 TRBV10-2 . CASSEQGGGNTIYF TGCGCCAGCAGTGAGCAGGGTGGAGGAAACACCATATATTTT
. TRBJ1-2 TRBV27 TRBD1 CASSPTGVYGYTF TGTGCCAGCAGCCCAACAGGGGTCTATGGCTACACCTTC
few TRBJ1-5 TRBV4-1 . CASSQEGAGLGQPQHF TGCGCCAGCAGCCAAGAGGGGGCAGGGTTAGGTCAGCCCCAGCATTTT
. TRBJ2-7 TRBV2 TRBD1 CATQTGRSSYEQYF TGTGCCACCCAGACAGGGAGAAGTTCCTACGAGCAGTACTTC
. TRBJ2-1 TRBV3-1/TRBV3-2 TRBD2 CASSFILPGLAFLANEQFF TGTGCCAGCAGCTTCATACTCCCGGGACTAGCTTTTCTCGCCAATGAGCAGTTCTTC
. TRBJ2-3 TRBV5-1 . CATRTESTDTQYF TGCGCCACTAGGACAGAGAGCACAGATACGCAGTATTTT
. TRBJ1-2 TRBV5-8 . CASSLAGFNYGYTF TGTGCCAGCAGCTTGGCAGGGTTTAACTATGGCTACACCTTC
. TRBJ1-5 TRBV7-2 . CASSLDREGNQPQHF TGTGCCAGCAGCTTAGACAGGGAGGGTAATCAGCCCCAGCATTTT
. TRBJ2-2 TRBV14 TRBD1 CASSQTGSNTGELFF TGTGCCAGCAGCCAGACAGGGTCAAACACCGGGGAGCTGTTTTTT
. TRBJ1-2 TRBV7-2 TRBD1 CASSLAGTGNNYGYTF TGTGCCAGCAGCTTAGCCGGGACAGGCAATAACTATGGCTACACCTTC
. TRBJ2-1 TRBV10-3 TRBD2 CAITSEGKGEQFF TGTGCCATTACTAGCGAGGGGAAGGGTGAGCAGTTCTTC
. TRBJ2-7 TRBV3-1/TRBV3-2 TRBD2 CASRPTSGRVYEQYF TGTGCCAGCAGGCCGACTAGCGGGAGGGTCTACGAGCAGTACTTC
. TRBJ2-7 TRBV27 . CASRASGMDRTYEQYF TGTGCCAGCAGAGCCTCGGGAATGGACAGAACCTACGAGCAGTACTTC
. TRBJ2-3 TRBV7-3 TRBD1 CASSSGGGTDTQYF TGTGCCAGCAGCTCAGGGGGTGGCACAGATACGCAGTATTTT
. TRBJ2-4 TRBV19 TRBD1 CASSNRDRSVKNIQYF TGTGCCAGTAGTAACCGGGACAGGAGCGTCAAAAACATTCAGTACTTC
. TRBJ2-5 TRBV11-3 TRBD2 CASSAGLAEETQYF TGTGCCAGCAGCGCAGGACTAGCGGAGGAGACCCAGTACTTC
. TRBJ2-5 TRBV5-1 . CASSLWREKETQYF TGCGCCAGCAGCCTGTGGCGGGAAAAAGAGACCCAGTACTTC